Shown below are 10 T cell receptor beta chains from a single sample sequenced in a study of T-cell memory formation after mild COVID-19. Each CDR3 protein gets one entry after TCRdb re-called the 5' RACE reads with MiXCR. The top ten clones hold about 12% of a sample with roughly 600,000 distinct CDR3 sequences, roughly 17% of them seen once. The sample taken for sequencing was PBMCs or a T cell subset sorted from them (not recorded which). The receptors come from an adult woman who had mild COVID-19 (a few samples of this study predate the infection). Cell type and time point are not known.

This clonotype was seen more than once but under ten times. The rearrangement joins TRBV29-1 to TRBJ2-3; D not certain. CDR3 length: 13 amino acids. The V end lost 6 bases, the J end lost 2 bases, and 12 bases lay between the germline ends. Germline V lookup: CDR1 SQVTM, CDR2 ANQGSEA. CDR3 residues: CSVNTRLTDTQYF. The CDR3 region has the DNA TGCAGCGTGAATACAAGGCTCACAGATACGCAGTATTTT.

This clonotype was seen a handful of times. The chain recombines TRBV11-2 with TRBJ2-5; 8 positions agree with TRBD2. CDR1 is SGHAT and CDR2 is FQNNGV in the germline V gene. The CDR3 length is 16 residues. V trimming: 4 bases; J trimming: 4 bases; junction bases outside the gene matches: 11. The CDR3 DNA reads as TGTGCCAGCAGCTCCCCGGGACTAGGTTTCGCAGAGACCCAGTACTTC. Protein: CASSSPGLGFAETQYF.

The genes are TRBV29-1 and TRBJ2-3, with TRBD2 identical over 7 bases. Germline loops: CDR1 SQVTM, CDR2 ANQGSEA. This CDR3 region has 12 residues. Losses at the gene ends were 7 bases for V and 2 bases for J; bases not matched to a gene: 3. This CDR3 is CSAAGLTDTQYF. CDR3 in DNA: TGCAGCGCAGCGGGGCTCACAGATACGCAGTATTTT.

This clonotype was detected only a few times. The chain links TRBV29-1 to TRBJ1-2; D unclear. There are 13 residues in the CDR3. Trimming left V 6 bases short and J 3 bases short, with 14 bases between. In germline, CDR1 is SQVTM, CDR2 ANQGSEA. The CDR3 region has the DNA TGCAGCGTCCCGGGCCAGACGGACTATGGCTACACCTTC. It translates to CSVPGQTDYGYTF. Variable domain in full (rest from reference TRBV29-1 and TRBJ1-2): SAVISQKPSRDICQRGTSLTIQCQVDSQVTMMFWYRQQPGQSLTLIATANQGSEATYESGFVIDKFPISRPNLTFSTLTVSNMSPEDSSIYLCSVPGQTDYGYTFGSGTRLTVV.

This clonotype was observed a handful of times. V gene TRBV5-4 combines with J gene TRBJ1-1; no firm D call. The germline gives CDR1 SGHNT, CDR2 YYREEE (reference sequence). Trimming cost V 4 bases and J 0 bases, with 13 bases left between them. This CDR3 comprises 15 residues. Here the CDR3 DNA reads TGTGCCAGCAGCCCCGGCGGAAGTATGAACACTGAAGCTTTCTTT. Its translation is CASSPGGSMNTEAFF.

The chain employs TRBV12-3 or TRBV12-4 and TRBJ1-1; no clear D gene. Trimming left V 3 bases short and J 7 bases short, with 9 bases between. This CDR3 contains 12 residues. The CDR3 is CASSLRPYEAFF. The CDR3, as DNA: TGTGCCAGCAGTTTGCGACCTTATGAAGCTTTCTTT.

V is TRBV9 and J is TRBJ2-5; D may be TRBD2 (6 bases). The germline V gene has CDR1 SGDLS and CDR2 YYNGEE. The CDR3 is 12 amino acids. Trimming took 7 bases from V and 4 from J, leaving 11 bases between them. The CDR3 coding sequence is TGTGCCAGCCGAGGGCGGGGAGAGACCCAGTACTTC. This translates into CASRGRGETQYF.

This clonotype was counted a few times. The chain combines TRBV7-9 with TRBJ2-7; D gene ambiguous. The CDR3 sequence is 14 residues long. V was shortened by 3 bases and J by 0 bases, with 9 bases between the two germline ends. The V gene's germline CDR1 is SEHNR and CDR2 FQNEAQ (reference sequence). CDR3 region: CASSFTESSYEQYF. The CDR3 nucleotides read TGTGCCAGCAGCTTCACTGAGAGCTCCTACGAGCAGTACTTC.

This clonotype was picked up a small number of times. This chain's CDR3 is CASSLMDHYNEQFF. As DNA, the CDR3 is TGTGCCAGCAGCTTAATGGACCACTACAATGAGCAGTTCTTC. V usage is TRBV7-8 and J usage is TRBJ2-1; no clear D gene. This CDR3 has 14 residues. Germline-derived CDR1 and CDR2 are SGHVS and FQNEAQ. Deletions cut 2 bases from V and 3 bases from J, with 8 bases between. The full variable domain, with the rest looked up from reference TRBV7-8 and TRBJ2-1, is GAGVSQSPRYKVAKRGQDVALRCDPISGHVSLFWYQQALGQGPEFLTYFQNEAQLDKSGLPSDRFFAERPEGSVSTLKIQRTQQEDSAVYLCASSLMDHYNEQFFGPGTRLTVL.

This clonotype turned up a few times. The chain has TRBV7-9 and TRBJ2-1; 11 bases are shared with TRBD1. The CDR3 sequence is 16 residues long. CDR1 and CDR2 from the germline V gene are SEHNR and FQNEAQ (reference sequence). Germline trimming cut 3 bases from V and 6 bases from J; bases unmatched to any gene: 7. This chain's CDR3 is CASSFEGQGVFNEQFF. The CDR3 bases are TGTGCCAGCAGCTTCGAGGGACAGGGGGTTTTCAATGAGCAGTTCTTC.